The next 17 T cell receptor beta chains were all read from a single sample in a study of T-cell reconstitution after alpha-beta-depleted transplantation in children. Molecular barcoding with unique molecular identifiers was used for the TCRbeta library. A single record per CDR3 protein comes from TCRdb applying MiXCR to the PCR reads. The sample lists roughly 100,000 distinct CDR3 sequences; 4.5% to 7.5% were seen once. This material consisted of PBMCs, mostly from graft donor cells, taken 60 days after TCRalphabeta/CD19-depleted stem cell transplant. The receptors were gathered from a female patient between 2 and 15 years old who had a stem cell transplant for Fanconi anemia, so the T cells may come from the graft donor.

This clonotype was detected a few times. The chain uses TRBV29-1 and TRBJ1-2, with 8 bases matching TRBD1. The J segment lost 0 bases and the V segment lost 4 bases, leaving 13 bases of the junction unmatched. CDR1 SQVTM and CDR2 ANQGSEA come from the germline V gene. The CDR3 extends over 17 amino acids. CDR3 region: CSVGVPDRARTNYGYTF. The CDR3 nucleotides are TGCAGCGTTGGAGTCCCGGACAGGGCCCGGACTAACTATGGCTACACCTTC.

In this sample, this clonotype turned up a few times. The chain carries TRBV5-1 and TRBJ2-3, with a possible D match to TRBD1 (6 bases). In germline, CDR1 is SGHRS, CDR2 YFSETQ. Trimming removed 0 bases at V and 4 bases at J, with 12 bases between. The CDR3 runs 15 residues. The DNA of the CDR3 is TGCGCCAGCAGCTTGGGGGCAGGGGTGGCAGATACGCAGTATTTT. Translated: CASSLGAGVADTQYF.

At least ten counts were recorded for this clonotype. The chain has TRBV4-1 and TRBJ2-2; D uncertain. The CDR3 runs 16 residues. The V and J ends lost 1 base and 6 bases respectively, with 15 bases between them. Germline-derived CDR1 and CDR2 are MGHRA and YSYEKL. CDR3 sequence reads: CASSQGRTPSAGELFF. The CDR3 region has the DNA TGCGCCAGCAGCCAAGGAAGGACCCCAAGCGCCGGGGAGCTGTTTTTT.

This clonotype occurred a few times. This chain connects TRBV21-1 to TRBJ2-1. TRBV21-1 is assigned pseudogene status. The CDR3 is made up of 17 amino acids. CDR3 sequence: CASSKEEEICSYNEQFF. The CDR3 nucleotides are TGTGCCAGCAGCAAAGAAGAGGAAATTTGCTCCTACAATGAGCAGTTCTTC.

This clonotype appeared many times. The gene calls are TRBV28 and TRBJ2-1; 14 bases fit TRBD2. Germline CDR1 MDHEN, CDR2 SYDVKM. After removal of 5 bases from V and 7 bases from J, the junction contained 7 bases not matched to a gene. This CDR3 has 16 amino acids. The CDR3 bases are TGTGCCAGCAGTGAGACTAGCGGGAGGGCCTCTAATGAGCAGTTCTTC. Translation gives CASSETSGRASNEQFF.

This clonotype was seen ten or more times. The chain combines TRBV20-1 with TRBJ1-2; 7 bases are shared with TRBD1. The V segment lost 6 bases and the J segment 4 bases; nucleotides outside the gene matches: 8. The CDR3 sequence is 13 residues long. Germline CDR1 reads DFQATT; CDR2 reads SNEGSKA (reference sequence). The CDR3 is CSAKTGLVYGYTF. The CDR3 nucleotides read TGCAGTGCGAAGACAGGGCTCGTCTATGGCTACACCTTC.

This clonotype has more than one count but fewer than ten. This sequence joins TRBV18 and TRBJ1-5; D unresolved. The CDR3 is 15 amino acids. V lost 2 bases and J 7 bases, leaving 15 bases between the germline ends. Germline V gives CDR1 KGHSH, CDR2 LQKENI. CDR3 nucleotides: TGTGCCAGCTCACCATCACGCTCTAGGGAACAGCCCCAGCATTTT. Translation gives CASSPSRSREQPQHF.

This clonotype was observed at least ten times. The CDR3 loop is CASSLSSVVPALNPNTEAFF. In DNA form, the CDR3 reads TGTGCCAGCAGTTTAAGCTCGGTGGTTCCAGCCCTGAATCCGAACACTGAAGCTTTCTTT. The chain combines TRBV12-3 or TRBV12-4 with TRBJ1-1, with D hard to call. The CDR3 is 20 amino acids. Deletions cut 2 bases from V and 1 base from J, with 26 bases between.

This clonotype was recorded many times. The CDR3 here is CASSQGDNSYNEQFF. CDR3 nucleotides: TGTGCCAGCAGCCAAGGGGACAACTCCTACAATGAGCAGTTCTTC. The chain has TRBV5-5 and TRBJ2-1; D possibly corresponds to TRBD1 (6 bases). V gave up 4 bases and J gave up 0 bases, with 11 bases separating them. CDR1 is SGHKS, CDR2 YYEKEE, per germline (reference sequence). The CDR3 has 15 residues. The full variable domain, completed using reference TRBV5-5 and TRBJ2-1, is DAGVTQSPTHLIKTRGQQVTLRCSPISGHKSVSWYQQVLGQGPQFIFQYYEKEERGRGNFPDRFSARQFPNYSSELNVNALLLGDSALYLCASSQGDNSYNEQFFGPGTRLTVL.

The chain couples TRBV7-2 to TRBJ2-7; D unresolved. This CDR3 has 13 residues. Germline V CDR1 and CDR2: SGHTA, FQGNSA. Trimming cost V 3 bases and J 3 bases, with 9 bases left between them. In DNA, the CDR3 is TGTGCCAGCAGCTTTCAGAGAAACTACGAGCAGTACTTC. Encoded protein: CASSFQRNYEQYF.

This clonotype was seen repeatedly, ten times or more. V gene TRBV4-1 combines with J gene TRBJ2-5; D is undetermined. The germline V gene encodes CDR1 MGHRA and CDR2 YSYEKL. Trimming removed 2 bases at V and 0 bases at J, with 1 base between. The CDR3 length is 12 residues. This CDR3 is CASSQNQETQYF. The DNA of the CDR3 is TGCGCCAGCAGCCAAAACCAAGAGACCCAGTACTTC.

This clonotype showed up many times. CDR3 loop: CASSLAGLNTGELFF. The CDR3, as DNA: TGCGCCAGCAGCTTGGCAGGGCTGAACACCGGGGAGCTGTTTTTT. The genes are TRBV5-1 and TRBJ2-2; TRBD1 might be the D (5 bases). Trimming stripped 0 bases from V and 1 base from J, with 7 bases between. This CDR3 has 15 amino acids. CDR1 is SGHRS, CDR2 YFSETQ, per germline.

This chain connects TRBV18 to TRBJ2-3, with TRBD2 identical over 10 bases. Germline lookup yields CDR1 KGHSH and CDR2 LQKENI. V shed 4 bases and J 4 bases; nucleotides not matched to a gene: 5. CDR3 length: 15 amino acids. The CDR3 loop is CASSRRTSGADTQYF. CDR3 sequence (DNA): TGTGCCAGCTCACGACGGACTAGCGGAGCAGATACGCAGTATTTT. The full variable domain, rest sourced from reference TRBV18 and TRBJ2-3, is NAGVMQNPRHLVRRRGQEARLRCSPMKGHSHVYWYRQLPEEGLKFMVYLQKENIIDESGMPKERFSAEFPKEGPSILRIQQVVRGDSAAYFCASSRRTSGADTQYFGPGTRLTVL.

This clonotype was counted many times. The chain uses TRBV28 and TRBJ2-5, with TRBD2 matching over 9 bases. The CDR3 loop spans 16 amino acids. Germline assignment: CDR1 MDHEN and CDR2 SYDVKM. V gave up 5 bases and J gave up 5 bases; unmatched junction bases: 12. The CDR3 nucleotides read TGTGCCAGCAGTCCTCTAATAGCGGGGGCTGGTGAGACCCAGTACTTC. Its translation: CASSPLIAGAGETQYF.

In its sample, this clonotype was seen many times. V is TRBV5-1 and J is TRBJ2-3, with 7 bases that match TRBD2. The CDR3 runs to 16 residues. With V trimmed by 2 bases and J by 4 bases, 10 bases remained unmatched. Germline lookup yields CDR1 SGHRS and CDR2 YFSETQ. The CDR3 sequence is CASSLPLNGGSDTQYF. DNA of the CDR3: TGCGCCAGCAGCTTACCCCTTAACGGGGGGTCAGATACGCAGTATTTT.

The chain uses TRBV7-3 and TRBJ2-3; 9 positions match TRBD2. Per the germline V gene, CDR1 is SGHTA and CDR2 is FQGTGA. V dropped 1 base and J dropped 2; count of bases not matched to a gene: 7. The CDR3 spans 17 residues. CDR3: CASSLSRGGGATDTQYF. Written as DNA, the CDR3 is TGTGCCAGCAGCTTAAGTCGAGGCGGGGGGGCCACAGATACGCAGTATTTT. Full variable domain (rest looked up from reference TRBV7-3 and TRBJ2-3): GAGVSQTPSNKVTEKGKYVELRCDPISGHTALYWYRQSLGQGPEFLIYFQGTGAADDSGLPNDRFFAVRPEGSVSTLKIQRTERGDSAVYLCASSLSRGGGATDTQYFGPGTRLTVL.

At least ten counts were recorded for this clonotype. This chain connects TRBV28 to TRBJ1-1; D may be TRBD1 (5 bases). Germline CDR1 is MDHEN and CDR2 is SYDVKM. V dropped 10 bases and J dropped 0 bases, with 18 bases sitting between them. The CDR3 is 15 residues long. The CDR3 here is CAIDYRQPMNTEAFF. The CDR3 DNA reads TGTGCCATCGATTACAGACAGCCCATGAACACTGAAGCTTTCTTT.